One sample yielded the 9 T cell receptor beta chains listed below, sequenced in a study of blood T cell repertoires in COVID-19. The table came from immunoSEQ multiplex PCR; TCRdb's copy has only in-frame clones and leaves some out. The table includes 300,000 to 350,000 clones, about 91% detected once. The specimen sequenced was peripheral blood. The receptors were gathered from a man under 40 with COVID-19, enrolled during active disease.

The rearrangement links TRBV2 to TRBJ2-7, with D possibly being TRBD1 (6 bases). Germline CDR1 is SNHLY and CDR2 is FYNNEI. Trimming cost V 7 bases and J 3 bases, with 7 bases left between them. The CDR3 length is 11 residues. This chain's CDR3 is CASTRGYEQYF. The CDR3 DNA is TGTGCCAGCACCAGGGGCTACGAGCAGTACTTC. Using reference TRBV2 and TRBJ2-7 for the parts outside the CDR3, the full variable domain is EPEVTQTPSHQVTQMGQEVILRCVPISNHLYFYWYRQILGQKVEFLVSFYNNEISEKSEIFDDQFSVERPDGSNFTLKIRSTKLEDSAMYFCASTRGYEQYFGPGTRLTVT.

CDR3 region: CASSPTGTGGDNYGYTF. CDR3 DNA: TGTGCCAGCAGCCCTACCGGGACAGGGGGCGACAACTATGGCTACACCTTC. This rearrangement joins TRBV7-9 to TRBJ1-2; 12 nucleotides agree with TRBD1. Germline CDR1 SEHNR, CDR2 FQNEAQ (reference sequence). V gave up 5 bases and J gave up 2 bases; unmatched junction bases: 9. This CDR3 comprises 17 residues.

The CDR3 sequence is CASLQTGPLNTEAFF. The CDR3 region has the DNA TGTGCCAGCCTGCAGACAGGGCCTTTGAACACTGAAGCTTTCTTT. The J gene is TRBJ1-1, the V gene TRBV6-5; 7 positions agree with TRBD1. The V gene end was trimmed by 8 bases and the J gene end by 0 bases; junction bases not matched to a gene: 9. The germline V gene encodes CDR1 MNHEY and CDR2 SVGAGI. The CDR3 length is 15 residues.

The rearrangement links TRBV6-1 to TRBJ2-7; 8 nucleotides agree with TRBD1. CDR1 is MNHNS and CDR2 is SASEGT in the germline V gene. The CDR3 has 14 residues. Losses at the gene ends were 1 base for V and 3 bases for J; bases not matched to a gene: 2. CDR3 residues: CASSEVGTGYEQYF. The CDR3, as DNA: TGTGCCAGCAGTGAAGTTGGGACAGGCTACGAGCAGTACTTC.

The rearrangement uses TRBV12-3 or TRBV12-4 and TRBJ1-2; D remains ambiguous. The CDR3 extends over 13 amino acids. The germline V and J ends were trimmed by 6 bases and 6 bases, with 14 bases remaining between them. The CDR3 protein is CASRLSGSDGYTF. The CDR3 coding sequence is TGTGCCAGCAGGCTTAGCGGGTCGGATGGCTACACCTTC.

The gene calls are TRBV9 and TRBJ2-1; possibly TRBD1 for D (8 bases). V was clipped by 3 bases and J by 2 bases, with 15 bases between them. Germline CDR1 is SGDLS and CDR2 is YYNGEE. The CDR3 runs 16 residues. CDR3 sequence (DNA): TGTGCCAGCAGCGCCATACAGGGGGGGACCTACAATGAGCAGTTCTTC. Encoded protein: CASSAIQGGTYNEQFF.

The CDR3 here is CASSFLGTGVIGELFF. Written as DNA, the CDR3 is TGCGCCAGCAGCTTTTTGGGGACAGGGGTAATCGGGGAGCTGTTTTTT. The chain couples TRBV5-1 to TRBJ2-2; 10 bases are shared with TRBD1. The germline gives CDR1 SGHRS, CDR2 YFSETQ. The CDR3 has 16 amino acids. Trimming at V came to 2 bases and at J to 7 bases, leaving 8 bases not matched to a gene.

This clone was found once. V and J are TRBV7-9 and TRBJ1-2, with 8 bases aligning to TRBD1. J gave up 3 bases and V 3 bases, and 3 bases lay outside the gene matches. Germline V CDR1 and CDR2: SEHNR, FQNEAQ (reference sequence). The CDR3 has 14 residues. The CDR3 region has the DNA TGTGCCAGCAGCTTTCAGGACAGGGACTATGGCTACACCTTC. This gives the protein CASSFQDRDYGYTF.

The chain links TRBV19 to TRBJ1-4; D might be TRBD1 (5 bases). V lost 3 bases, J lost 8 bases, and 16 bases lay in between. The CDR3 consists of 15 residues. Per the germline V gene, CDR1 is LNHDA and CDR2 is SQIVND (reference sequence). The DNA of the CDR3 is TGTGCCAGTAGTATTCTGGGGGGAAGAGGAGAAAAACTGTTTTTT. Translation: CASSILGGRGEKLFF.